One sample yielded the 25 T cell receptor beta chains listed below, sequenced in a study of graft-versus-host responses after intestinal transplantation. TCRdb keeps only in-frame clones here, not all; method: immunoSEQ multiplex PCR. The sample includes about 86,000 clones, around 90% of them seen just once. Antigens for these TCRs are unknown. The material sequenced was unstimulated CD4+ T cells sorted from spleen or lymph node cells, taken before transplant. The receptors here all came from a human donor who was the organ donor for an intestinal transplant.

CDR3 in amino acids: CASRVDGDQPQHF. The DNA of the CDR3 is TGTGCCAGCAGGGTGGACGGGGATCAGCCCCAGCATTTT. J is TRBJ1-5 and V is TRBV6-1; no reliable D call. This CDR3 comprises 13 residues. V shed 6 bases and J shed 5 bases, with 11 bases lying between them. The germline gives CDR1 MNHNS, CDR2 SASEGT.

This rearrangement joins TRBV6-1 to TRBJ2-7, with TRBD1 identical over 7 bases. The CDR3 has 14 residues. CDR1 is MNHNS, CDR2 SASEGT, per germline. Germline trimming cut 6 bases from V and 7 bases from J; bases unmatched to any gene: 12. CDR3 nucleotide sequence: TGTGCCAGCAGGGTCCGGTTGTCGACAGGGGAGCAGTACTTC. Amino acid sequence: CASRVRLSTGEQYF.

This sequence joins TRBV20-1 and TRBJ2-4; 9 positions agree with TRBD1. There are 11 residues in the CDR3. Trimming removed 6 bases from V and 9 bases from J; junction bases left unmatched: 3. Germline V gene sequence: CDR1 DFQATT, CDR2 SNEGSKA (reference sequence). The CDR3 loop is CSAGQGRIQYF. The CDR3 DNA reads as TGCAGTGCCGGACAGGGGCGCATTCAGTACTTC.

The V call is TRBV28, the J call TRBJ2-4, with TRBD2 matching over 7 bases. Germline values: CDR1 MDHEN, CDR2 SYDVKM. The trim removed 5 bases at V and 1 base at J, leaving 8 bases unmatched. The CDR3 consists of 16 residues. CDR3 bases: TGTGCCAGCAGTCGGGGGAGGGCCATGGCCAAAAACATTCAGTACTTC. This sequence encodes CASSRGRAMAKNIQYF.

The genes are TRBV6-5 and TRBJ1-5, with 7 bases matching TRBD1. J lost 4 bases, V lost 6 bases, and 6 bases had no gene match. The CDR3 totals 14 residues. Germline values: CDR1 MNHEY, CDR2 SVGAGI. The CDR3 loop is CASSPRGNNQPQHF. The CDR3 region has the DNA TGTGCCAGCAGCCCCAGGGGGAATAATCAGCCCCAGCATTTT.

Notes on this clone: The junction and the germline gene differ at one end; a read error may be behind it. The sample has other DNA sequences that encode this CDR3 too. The chain joins TRBV28 to TRBJ2-6, with D perhaps TRBD2 (5 bases). CDR3 size: 15 residues. Germline V gene data show CDR1 as MDHEN and CDR2 as SYDVKM. The CDR3 DNA is TGCGCCAGTCGGGCTGGGAGCTCTGGGGCCAACGTCCTGACTTTC. This gives the protein CASRAGSSGANVLTF. The variable domain in full, completed from reference TRBV28 and TRBJ2-6, reads DVKVTQSSRYLVKRTGEKVFLECVQDMDHENMFWYRQDPGLGLRLIYFSYDVKMKEKGDIPEGYSVSREKKERFSLILESASTNQTSMYLCASRAGSSGANVLTFGAGSRLTVL.

The chain couples TRBV7-3 to TRBJ2-3; TRBD2 matches at 7 bases. Germline assignment: CDR1 SGHTA and CDR2 FQGTGA. The ends lost 2 bases at V and 1 base at J; junction bases unmatched: 3. The CDR3 has 15 amino acids. The CDR3 nucleotides read TGTGCCAGCAGCTTACGGGGAGGGGGCACAGATACGCAGTATTTT. It specifies CASSLRGGGTDTQYF.

The chain has TRBV6-1 and TRBJ2-3, with 8 nucleotides matching TRBD2. Trimming at V came to 2 bases and at J to 4 bases, leaving 14 bases not matched to a gene. Germline V lookup: CDR1 MNHNS, CDR2 SASEGT. This CDR3 has 18 amino acids. CDR3 residues: CASSEILWVAGFSDTQYF. The CDR3 region has the DNA TGTGCCAGCAGTGAAATTTTATGGGTAGCGGGGTTTTCAGATACGCAGTATTTT.

CDR3 amino acids: CASSLALAGGPAYF. CDR3 bases: TGTGCCAGCAGCTTAGCCCTAGCGGGAGGGCCGGCGTATTTT. The chain couples TRBV7-2 to TRBJ2-3; 12 bases align to TRBD2. Germline trimming cut 0 bases from V and 14 bases from J; bases unmatched to any gene: 6. CDR1 SGHTA and CDR2 FQGNSA come from the germline V gene. The CDR3 runs to 14 residues.

The V gene is TRBV7-2, the J gene TRBJ2-7; 7 positions match TRBD1. This CDR3 has 15 amino acids. Trimming took 5 bases from V and 4 from J; bases not matched to a gene: 11. Looked up from germline, CDR1 is SGHTA and CDR2 is FQGNSA. The CDR3 region is CASSPNPGQHYEQYF. In DNA, the CDR3 is TGTGCCAGCAGCCCTAATCCGGGACAGCATTACGAGCAGTACTTC.

This chain connects TRBV7-4 to TRBJ1-1, with 12 nucleotides matching TRBD1. Trimming at V came to 2 bases and at J to 1 base, leaving 11 bases not matched to a gene. The CDR3 length is 19 residues. The germline V gene encodes CDR1 SGHVT and CDR2 SQSDAQ. CDR3 nucleotides: TGTGCCAGCAGCTTAAAGGGACAGGGGGCATGTTATAGGAACACTGAAGCTTTCTTT. It translates to CASSLKGQGACYRNTEAFF.

The V gene is TRBV7-3, the J gene TRBJ2-1; maybe TRBD1 (5 bases). CDR1 SGHTA and CDR2 FQGTGA come from the germline V gene. This CDR3 has 17 amino acids. V was pared by 5 bases and J by 0 bases, with 17 bases between. The CDR3 DNA follows: TGTGCCAGCAGCCCTAACACCCCTACAGGCTCCTACAATGAGCAGTTCTTC. The encoded protein is CASSPNTPTGSYNEQFF.

The V call is TRBV18, the J call TRBJ1-1, with D possibly being TRBD1 (5 bases). Trimming removed 2 bases from V and 2 bases from J, with 12 bases in between. CDR3 length: 15 residues. Germline V gene data show CDR1 as KGHSH and CDR2 as LQKENI. CDR3 sequence: CASSPLQVRNTEAFF. The CDR3 DNA follows: TGTGCCAGCTCACCATTACAGGTGCGCAACACTGAAGCTTTCTTT.

The V gene is TRBV2, the J gene TRBJ2-1, with D tentatively TRBD2 (6 bases). V was pared by 7 bases and J by 3 bases, with 10 bases between. The CDR3 loop spans 13 amino acids. Germline CDR1 SNHLY, CDR2 FYNNEI. CDR3 residues: CASTGAGYNEQFF. CDR3 sequence (DNA): TGTGCCAGCACGGGAGCGGGCTACAATGAGCAGTTCTTC.

The chain joins TRBV4-2 to TRBJ2-1; D is possibly TRBD2 (6 bases). V lost 1 base and J lost 7, with 14 bases in between. The CDR3 loop spans 15 amino acids. Germline lookup yields CDR1 LGHNA and CDR2 YNFKEQ. CDR3: CASSQGGDPRNEQFF. In DNA form, the CDR3 reads TGTGCCAGCAGCCAAGGGGGGGACCCTAGGAATGAGCAGTTCTTC.

This clone occurred a few times. V usage is TRBV6-6 and J usage is TRBJ1-1; TRBD1 might be the D (5 bases). The V gene lost 5 bases and the J gene lost 4 bases, with 14 bases spanning the gap. Germline CDR1 is MNHNY and CDR2 is SVGAGI (reference sequence). This CDR3 spans 14 amino acids. The CDR3 reads CASSPRSGGTEAFF. CDR3 DNA: TGTGCCAGCAGTCCACGATCCGGGGGCACTGAAGCTTTCTTT.

This chain joins TRBV5-6 and TRBJ2-3, with a possible D match to TRBD1 (5 bases). V lost 3 bases, J lost 4 bases, and 21 bases lay in between. Germline V gene lookup returns CDR1 SGHDT and CDR2 YYEEEE. The CDR3 length is 17 residues. This chain's CDR3 is CASSWTAQGPSADTQYF. The CDR3 DNA reads TGTGCCAGCAGCTGGACCGCCCAGGGCCCGAGCGCAGATACGCAGTATTTT.

The chain uses TRBV10-1 and TRBJ1-1; a possible D gene is TRBD1 (6 bases). Trimming shortened V by 4 bases and J by 2 bases, and 14 bases separated the two germline ends. CDR3 length: 15 residues. Germline V lookup: CDR1 WNHNN, CDR2 SYGVQD (reference sequence). CDR3 in DNA: TGCGCCAGCAGTGCTGGGGGCGGCAGTAACACTGAAGCTTTCTTT. This sequence encodes CASSAGGGSNTEAFF.

The V and J genes are TRBV19 and TRBJ2-7; 7 bases agree with TRBD1. The CDR3 covers 17 residues. The germline gives CDR1 LNHDA, CDR2 SQIVND (reference sequence). J lost 2 bases, V lost 4 bases, and 14 bases had no gene match. The CDR3 DNA is TGTGCCAGTAGTAAATCAACCGGGACAGCGGAGGCCTACGAGCAGTACTTC. As protein: CASSKSTGTAEAYEQYF.

The chain is built from TRBV11-3 and TRBJ2-5, with TRBD2 identical over 8 bases. J was trimmed by 4 bases and V by 1 base; bases with no gene match: 5. The CDR3 totals 15 residues. Germline loops: CDR1 SGHNT, CDR2 YENEEA. In nucleotides, the CDR3 is TGTGCCAGCAGCTTAGCTAGCGGGCTGGGAGAGACCCAGTACTTC. Residues: CASSLASGLGETQYF.

V and J are TRBV28 and TRBJ1-2; D is unresolved. The V and J ends lost 2 bases and 5 bases respectively, with 12 bases between them. Germline CDR1 reads MDHEN; CDR2 reads SYDVKM. This CDR3 contains 14 residues. Here the CDR3 reads CASSLDIRSYGYTF. The DNA of the CDR3 is TGTGCCAGCAGTTTAGATATACGGTCTTATGGCTACACCTTC.

V gene TRBV7-8 combines with J gene TRBJ1-6, with D perhaps matching TRBD1 (5 bases). From germline, CDR1 is SGHVS and CDR2 FQNEAQ. The V gene lost 1 base and the J gene lost 8 bases, with 12 bases spanning the gap. The length of the CDR3 is 15 residues. DNA for the CDR3: TGTGCCAGCAGCTTAGTGACGGGGGATTATTCACCCCTCCACTTT. This sequence encodes CASSLVTGDYSPLHF.

This rearrangement joins TRBV19 to TRBJ2-7; TRBD2 matches 8 bases. After removal of 7 bases from V and 2 bases from J, the junction contained 13 bases not matched to a gene. CDR3 length: 16 residues. The germline CDR1 and CDR2 sequences are LNHDA and SQIVND (reference sequence). CDR3 bases: TGTGCCAGTACCTCGGCGGGAGGTAGCCCACCCTACGAGCAGTACTTC. Its translation is CASTSAGGSPPYEQYF.

The V gene is TRBV28, the J gene TRBJ1-2; D is undetermined. Trimming left V 6 bases short and J 8 bases short, with 19 bases between. Per the germline V gene, CDR1 is MDHEN and CDR2 is SYDVKM. This CDR3 has 14 amino acids. CDR3 nucleotides: TGTGCCAGCAGCCGGACCTCGATACGAGGGGGCTACACCTTC. Its translation: CASSRTSIRGGYTF.

The chain recombines TRBV7-3 with TRBJ2-7; TRBD2 matches 7 bases. The CDR3 consists of 14 residues. The germline CDR1 and CDR2 sequences are SGHTA and FQGTGA. The junction had 7 bases not matched to a gene; V was cut back by 2 bases and J by 6 bases. The CDR3 loop is CASSLGGGSGEQYF. Here the CDR3 DNA reads TGTGCCAGCAGCTTAGGCGGGGGAAGCGGCGAGCAGTACTTC.